This T cell receptor (beta chain) was sequenced for a study of blood T cell repertoires in COVID-19. Study in general: Specimens from acute and convalescent COVID-19 originated in the United States, Italy and Spain. From T cells, B-cell-depleted T cells, or PBMCs came the material, which was cDNA or gDNA.

V dropped 4 bases and J dropped 11; count of bases not matched to a gene: 13. Germline V gene sequence: CDR1 LGHNT, CDR2 FRNRAP. The CDR3 is 15 amino acids. As processed by the authors: Counts of nucleated cells, estimated from reference gene primer amplification, were obtained. Assay: immunoSEQ multiplex PCR; the TCRdb copy retains only in-frame clones and omits some. V, J and clone size were drawn from that table, and D and trimming were deduced from the DNA. This sample has over 250,000 clones, with approximately 89% found just once. Sequenced sample: peripheral blood. This receptor was taken from a woman aged 55 to 70 with acute or convalescent COVID-19. The chain joins TRBV12-5 to TRBJ2-1; 8 bases fit TRBD2. Here the CDR3 reads CASGWWTSYSEKQFF. For the CDR3, the DNA is TGTGCTAGTGGTTGGTGGACTAGCTATAGCGAAAAGCAGTTCTTC. The whole variable domain, filled in from reference TRBV12-5 and TRBJ2-1, reads DARVTQTPRHKVTEMGQEVTMRCQPILGHNTVFWYRQTMMQGLELLAYFRNRAPLDDSGMPKDRFSAEMPDATLATLKIQPSEPRDSAVYFCASGWWTSYSEKQFFGPGTRLTVL.